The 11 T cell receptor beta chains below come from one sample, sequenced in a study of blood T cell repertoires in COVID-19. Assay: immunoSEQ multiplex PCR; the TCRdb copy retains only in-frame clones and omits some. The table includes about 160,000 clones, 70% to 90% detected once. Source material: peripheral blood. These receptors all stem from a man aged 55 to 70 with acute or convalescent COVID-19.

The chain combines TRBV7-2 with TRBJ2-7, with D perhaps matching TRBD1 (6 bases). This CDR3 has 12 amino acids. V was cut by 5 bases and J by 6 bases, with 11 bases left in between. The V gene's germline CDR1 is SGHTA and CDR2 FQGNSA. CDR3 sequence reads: CASSLQGGEQYF. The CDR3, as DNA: TGTGCCAGCAGCCTACAGGGTGGCGAGCAGTACTTC.

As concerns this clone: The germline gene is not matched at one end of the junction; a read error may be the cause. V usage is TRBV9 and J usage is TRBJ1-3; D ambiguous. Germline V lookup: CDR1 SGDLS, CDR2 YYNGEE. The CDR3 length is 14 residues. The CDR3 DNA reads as TGTGCCAGCGGCGTCCCGGGTTCTGGAAACACCATATATTTT. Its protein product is CASGVPGSGNTIYF.

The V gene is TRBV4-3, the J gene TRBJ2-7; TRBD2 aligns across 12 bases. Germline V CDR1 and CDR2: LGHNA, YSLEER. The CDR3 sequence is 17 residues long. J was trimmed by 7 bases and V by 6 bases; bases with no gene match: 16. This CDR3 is CASSVRLASGGAGEQYF. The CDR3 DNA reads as TGCGCCAGCAGTGTGAGACTGGCTAGCGGGGGGGCGGGGGAGCAGTACTTC.

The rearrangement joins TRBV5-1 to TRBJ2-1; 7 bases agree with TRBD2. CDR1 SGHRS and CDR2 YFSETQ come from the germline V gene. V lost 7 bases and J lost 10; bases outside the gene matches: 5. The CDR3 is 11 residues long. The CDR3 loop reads CASESGAEQFF. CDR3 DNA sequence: TGCGCCAGCGAAAGCGGGGCCGAGCAGTTCTTC.

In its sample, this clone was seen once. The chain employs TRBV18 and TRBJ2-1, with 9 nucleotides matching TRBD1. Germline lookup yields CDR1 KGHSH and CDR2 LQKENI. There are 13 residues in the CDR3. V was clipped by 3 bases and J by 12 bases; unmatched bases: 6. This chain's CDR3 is CASSPMGQGGQFF. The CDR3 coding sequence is TGTGCCAGCTCACCTATGGGACAGGGTGGGCAGTTCTTC. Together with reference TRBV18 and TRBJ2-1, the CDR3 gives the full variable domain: NAGVMQNPRHLVRRRGQEARLRCSPMKGHSHVYWYRQLPEEGLKFMVYLQKENIIDESGMPKERFSAEFPKEGPSILRIQQVVRGDSAAYFCASSPMGQGGQFFGPGTRLTVL.

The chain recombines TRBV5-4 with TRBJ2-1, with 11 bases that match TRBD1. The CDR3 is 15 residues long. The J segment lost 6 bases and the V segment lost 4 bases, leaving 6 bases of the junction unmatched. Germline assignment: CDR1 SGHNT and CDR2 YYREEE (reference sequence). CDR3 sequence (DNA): TGTGCCAGCAGCCGTGGGACAGGGGGAAGCAATGAGCAGTTCTTC. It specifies CASSRGTGGSNEQFF. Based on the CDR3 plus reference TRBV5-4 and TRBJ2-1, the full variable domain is ETGVTQSPTHLIKTRGQQVTLRCSSQSGHNTVSWYQQALGQGPQFIFQYYREEENGRGNFPPRFSGLQFPNYSSELNVNALELDDSALYLCASSRGTGGSNEQFFGPGTRLTVL.

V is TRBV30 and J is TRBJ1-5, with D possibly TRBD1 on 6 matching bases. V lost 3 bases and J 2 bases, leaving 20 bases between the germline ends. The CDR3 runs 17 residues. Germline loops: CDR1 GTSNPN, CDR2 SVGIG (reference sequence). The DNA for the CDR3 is TGTGCCTGGAGGCCTACAGGGTTTGAGGGACGCAATCAGCCCCAGCATTTT. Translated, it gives CAWRPTGFEGRNQPQHF.

The CDR3 bases are TGTGCCAGCTCACCGGACGCCGCAGGGGGTAATGAGCAGTTCTTC. It is translated as CASSPDAAGGNEQFF. The rearrangement links TRBV18 to TRBJ2-1; TRBD1 matches at 7 bases. V shed 3 bases, J shed 7 bases, and the junction held 9 bases outside the gene matches. CDR1 and CDR2 (germline): KGHSH, LQKENI. The CDR3 totals 15 residues.

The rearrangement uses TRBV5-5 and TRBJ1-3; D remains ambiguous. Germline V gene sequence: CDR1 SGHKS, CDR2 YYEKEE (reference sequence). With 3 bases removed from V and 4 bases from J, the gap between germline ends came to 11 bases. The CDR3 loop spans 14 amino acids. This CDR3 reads CASSSGVRGNTIYF. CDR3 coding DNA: TGTGCCAGCAGCTCCGGGGTACGCGGAAACACCATATATTTT.

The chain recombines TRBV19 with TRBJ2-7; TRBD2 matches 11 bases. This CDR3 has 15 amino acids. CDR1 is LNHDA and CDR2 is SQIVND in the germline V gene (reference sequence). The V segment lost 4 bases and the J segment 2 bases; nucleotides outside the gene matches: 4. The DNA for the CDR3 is TGTGCCAGTAGTAAACCGGGACTAGCGGCCTACGAGCAGTACTTC. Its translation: CASSKPGLAAYEQYF.

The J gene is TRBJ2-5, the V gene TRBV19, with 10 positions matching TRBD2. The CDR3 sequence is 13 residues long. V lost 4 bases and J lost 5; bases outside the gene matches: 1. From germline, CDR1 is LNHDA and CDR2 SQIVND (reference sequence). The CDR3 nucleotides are TGTGCCAGTAGTAAACTAGCGGGGGAGACCCAGTACTTC. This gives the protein CASSKLAGETQYF.